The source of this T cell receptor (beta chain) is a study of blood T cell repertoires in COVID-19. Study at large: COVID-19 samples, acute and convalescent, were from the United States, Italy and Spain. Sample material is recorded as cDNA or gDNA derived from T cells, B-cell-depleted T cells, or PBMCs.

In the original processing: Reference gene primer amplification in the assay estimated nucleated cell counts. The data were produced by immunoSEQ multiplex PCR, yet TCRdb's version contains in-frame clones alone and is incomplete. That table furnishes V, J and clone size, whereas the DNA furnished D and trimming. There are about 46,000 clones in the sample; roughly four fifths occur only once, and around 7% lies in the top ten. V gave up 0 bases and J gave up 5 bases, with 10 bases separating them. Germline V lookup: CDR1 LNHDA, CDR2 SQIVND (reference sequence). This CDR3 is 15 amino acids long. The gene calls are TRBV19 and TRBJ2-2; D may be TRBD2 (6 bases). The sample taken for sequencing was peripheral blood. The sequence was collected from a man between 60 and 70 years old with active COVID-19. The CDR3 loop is CASSIDGGATGELFF. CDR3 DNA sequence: TGTGCCAGTAGTATAGACGGCGGGGCTACCGGGGAGCTGTTTTTT.